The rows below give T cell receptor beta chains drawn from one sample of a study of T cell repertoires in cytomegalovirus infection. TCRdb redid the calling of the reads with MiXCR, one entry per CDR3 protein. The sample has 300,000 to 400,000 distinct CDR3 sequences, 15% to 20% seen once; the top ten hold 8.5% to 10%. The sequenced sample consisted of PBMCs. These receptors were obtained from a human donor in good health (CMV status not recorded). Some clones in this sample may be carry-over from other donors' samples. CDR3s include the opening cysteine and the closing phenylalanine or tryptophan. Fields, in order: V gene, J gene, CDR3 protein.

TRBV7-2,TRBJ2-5,CASSFTGETQYF
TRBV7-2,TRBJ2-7,CASRGYPSYEQYF
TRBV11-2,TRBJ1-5,CASSLGRGGRLGRQPQHF
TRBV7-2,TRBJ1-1,CASSQPGPHEAFF
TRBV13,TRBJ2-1,CASSPRTSGGDEQFF
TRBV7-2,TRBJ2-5,CASSPRAVRYQETQYF
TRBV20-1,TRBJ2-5,CSAHGLAGGPGETQYF
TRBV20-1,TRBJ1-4,CSARQGSEKLFF
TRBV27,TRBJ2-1,CASSSRAQQFF
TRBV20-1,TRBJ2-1,CSATTGEQFF
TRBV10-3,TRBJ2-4,CAASFGDIQYF
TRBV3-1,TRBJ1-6,CASSHTGTSYNSPLHF
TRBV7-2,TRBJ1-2,CASSLGREAYGYTF
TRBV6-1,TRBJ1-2,CASSYLGTGGGYTF
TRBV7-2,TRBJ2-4,CASSRSRDHGAKNIQYF
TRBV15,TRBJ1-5,CATGGGTLSNQPQHF
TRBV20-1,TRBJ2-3,CSAKSASGGRTDTQYF
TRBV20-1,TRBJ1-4,CSASRGDLNEKLFF
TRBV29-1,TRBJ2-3,CSVVGGGREPDTQYF
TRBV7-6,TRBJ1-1,CASSLVGQGGLNTEAFF
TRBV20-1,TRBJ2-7,CSAPRTGDHEQYF
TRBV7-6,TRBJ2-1,CASSLSGGSGNEQFF
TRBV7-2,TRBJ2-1,CASSPDSGSSYNEQFF
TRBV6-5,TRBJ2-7,CASTLAAGQLYEQYF
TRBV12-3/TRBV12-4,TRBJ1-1,CASTLEGQGDTEAFF
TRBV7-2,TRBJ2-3,CASSLAVRRGIAGSDTQYF
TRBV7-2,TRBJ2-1,CASSYTSGIRNEQFF
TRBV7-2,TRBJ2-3,CASSDAAPDTQYF
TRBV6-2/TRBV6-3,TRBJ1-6,CASARWGGLDSPLHF
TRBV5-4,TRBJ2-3,CASSTPGTQDTDTQYF
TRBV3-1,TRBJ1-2,CASSQERQLIGYTF
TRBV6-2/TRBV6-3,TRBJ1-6,CASRSDAFSYNSPLHF
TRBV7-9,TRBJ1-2,CASSSWTGLGPYGYTF
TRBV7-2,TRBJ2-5,CASSLVTAGTQYF
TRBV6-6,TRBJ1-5,CASSYLGSSNQPQHF
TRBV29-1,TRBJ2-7,CSVEGDDSYEQYF
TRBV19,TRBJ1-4,CASSPGHEKLFF
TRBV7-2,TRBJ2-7,CASSSSGQGGYEQYF
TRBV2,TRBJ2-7,CASSEGPGQGNYEQYF
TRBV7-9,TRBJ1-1,CASSLGLRGTEAFF
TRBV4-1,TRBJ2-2,CASSQVIGELFF
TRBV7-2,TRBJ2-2,CASSLTQTRTAGELFF
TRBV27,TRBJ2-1,CASILGDEQFF
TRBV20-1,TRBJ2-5,CSARSGGIQETQYF
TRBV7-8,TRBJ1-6,CASSPRRTVFGDLHF
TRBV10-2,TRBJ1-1,CASMEGGTEAFF
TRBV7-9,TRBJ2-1,CASSLKQGDNEQFF
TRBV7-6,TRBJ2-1,CASSRGDYWRF
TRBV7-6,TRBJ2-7,CASSLGTGKSPLYF
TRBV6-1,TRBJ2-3,CASVSGGAWDTQYF